This T cell receptor beta chain comes out of a study of blood T cell repertoires in COVID-19. Assay used: immunoSEQ multiplex PCR; TCRdb lists only in-frame clones, some missing. The sample lists tens of thousands of clones; approximately 87% were seen once. The CDR3 extends over 16 amino acids. The V end was cut by 6 bases, the J end by 0 bases, with 18 bases between. CDR1 MDHEN and CDR2 SYDVKM come from the germline V gene. This clone was detected only once. Sequencing was carried out using peripheral blood. The TCR was taken from a human donor in a cohort sampled during active COVID-19. V is TRBV28 and J is TRBJ2-7, with D unclear. The CDR3, as DNA: TGTGCCAGCAGCTCCCTTAGTCTATCGAGCTCCTACGAGCAGTACTTC. Encoded protein: CASSSLSLSSSYEQYF.